This TCR beta chain is drawn from a study of shared clonotypes between healthy human individuals. Study at large: Three CD4 naive, three CD4 memory, two CD8 naive and one CD8 memory plate were used per donor.

TCRdb's copy holds only in-frame clones and misses some; the assay was immunoSEQ multiplex PCR. This sample yields 800,000 to 1,200,000 clones, of which about 80% are seen a single time; approximately 0.56% belongs to the top ten. A word on this clone: The antigen remains undetermined.

General study points: Lower generation probabilities were found for non-shared clonotypes than for those shared by all four donors. Clonotype sharing across several donors was observed for about 5.5% of naive CD4 clonotypes. Donors were few, which limited the genetic and exposure-history diversity represented.

This sequence was found in a man aged 18 to 35 in good health. Some clones in this sample may be carry-over from other donors' samples. The material sequenced was memory CD4+ T cells from PBMCs. This sample's subset: CD45RA-negative fraction.

CDR3 sequence: CAWSTKTQYF. CDR3 bases: TGTGCCTGGAGTACGAAGACCCAGTACTTC. The V and J genes are TRBV30 and TRBJ2-7; D remains ambiguous. The J call is in doubt because the DNA end fits TRBJ2-5 better. This CDR3 is 10 amino acids long. CDR1 GTSNPN and CDR2 SVGIG come from the germline V gene (reference sequence).